This TCR beta chain was sequenced for a study of graft-versus-host responses after intestinal transplantation. A note on this clone: What it binds is unknown.

The method was immunoSEQ multiplex PCR; TCRdb's version includes in-frame clones alone and lacks a portion of them. The sample lists about 92,000 clones, about 90% seen once, with approximately 5.6% in the top ten. This material consisted of unstimulated CD8+ T cells sorted from spleen or lymph node cells, taken before intestinal transplant. This TCR came from a human donor who received an intestinal transplant.

The CDR3 sequence: CASSLGGGETQYF. The CDR3 coding sequence is TGTGCCAGCAGCTTGGGGGGAGGAGAGACCCAGTACTTC. The genes are TRBV5-4 and TRBJ2-5; D might be TRBD2 (6 bases). Looked up from germline, CDR1 is SGHNT and CDR2 is YYREEE (reference sequence). This CDR3 spans 13 amino acids. Trimming removed 0 bases at V and 4 bases at J, with 7 bases between.